This entry concerns a single T cell receptor (beta chain). The antigen remains unidentified. Healthy Caucasians made up all donors. TCRdb itself ran the 5' RACE reads through MiXCR, one entry per CDR3 protein. The data hold fewer than 550,000 distinct CDR3 sequences, with approximately 16% observed a single time. This specimen belongs to a study of identical twins. Study results and caveats: The presence of invariant MAIT and iNKT cells could partly confound analyses of zero-insertion sequences.

CDR3 length equals 15 residues. V was pared by 5 bases and J by 4 bases, with 18 bases between. Germline CDR1 and CDR2: SGHVS and FQNEAQ. These data also featured in a second study, about yellow fever vaccine responses in identical twins. That report notes: On the reported evidence, twins' vaccine T cell responses seemed partly convergent and partly personalized.

This chain connects TRBV7-8 to TRBJ2-7, with a tentative D call TRBD2 (7 bases). The specimen was CD4+ T cells sorted from blood. This TCR derives from a woman younger than 30 in good health. The CDR3 protein is CASSPDRGALYEQYF. CDR3 coding DNA: TGTGCCAGCAGCCCGGACCGGGGGGCGCTTTACGAGCAGTACTTC.